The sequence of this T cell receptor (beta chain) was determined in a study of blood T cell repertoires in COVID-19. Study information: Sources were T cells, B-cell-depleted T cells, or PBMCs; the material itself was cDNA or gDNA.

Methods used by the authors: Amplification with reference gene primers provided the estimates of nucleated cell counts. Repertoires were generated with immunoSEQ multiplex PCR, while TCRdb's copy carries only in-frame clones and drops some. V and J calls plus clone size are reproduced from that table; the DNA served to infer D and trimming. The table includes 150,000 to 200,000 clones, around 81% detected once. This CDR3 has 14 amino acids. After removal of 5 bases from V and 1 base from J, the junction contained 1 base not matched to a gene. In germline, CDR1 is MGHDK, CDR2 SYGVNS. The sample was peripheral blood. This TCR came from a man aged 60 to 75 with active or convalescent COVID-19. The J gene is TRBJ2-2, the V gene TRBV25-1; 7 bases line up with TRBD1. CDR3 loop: CASSRTGNTGELFF. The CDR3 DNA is TGTGCCAGCAGTCGGACAGGGAACACCGGGGAGCTGTTTTTT.